A single sample is the source of the 29 T cell receptor beta chains below, sequenced in a study of blood T cell repertoires in COVID-19. The table came from immunoSEQ multiplex PCR; TCRdb's copy has only in-frame clones and leaves some out. This table holds 150,000 to 200,000 clones, 78% found once. Sequencing used PBMCs or T cells enriched from blood (not recorded which). Receptor source: a woman between 45 and 65 years old who had recovered from COVID-19.

The chain is built from TRBV3-1 (or the pseudogene TRBV3-2) and TRBJ2-7; 8 bases agree with TRBD1. Germline assignment: CDR1 LGHDT and CDR2 YNNKEL (reference sequence). Trimming cost V 1 base and J 4 bases; bases outside gene matches: 6. This CDR3 contains 15 residues. The CDR3 DNA reads TGTGCCAGCAGCCAAGCGGCAGGACAGGGATACGAGCAGTACTTC. Its protein product is CASSQAAGQGYEQYF.

This chain joins TRBV9 and TRBJ1-3; unclear D gene. The CDR3 is 11 residues long. V dropped 10 bases and J dropped 0 bases, with 5 bases sitting between them. CDR1 and CDR2 from the germline V gene are SGDLS and YYNGEE. The CDR3 sequence: CASGSGNTIYF. The CDR3 bases are TGTGCCTCGGGCTCTGGAAACACCATATATTTT. The entire variable domain, with the rest obtained from reference TRBV9 and TRBJ1-3, is as follows: DSGVTQTPKHLITATGQRVTLRCSPRSGDLSVYWYQQSLDQGLQFLIQYYNGEERAKGNILERFSAQQFPDLHSELNLSSLELGDSALYFCASGSGNTIYFGEGSWLTVV.

The CDR3: CSASRSPGNTIYF. In DNA, the CDR3 is TGCAGTGCTAGTCGGTCCCCTGGAAACACCATATATTTT. V usage is TRBV20-1 and J usage is TRBJ1-3; D unclear. The CDR3 has 13 residues. V lost 3 bases to trimming and J lost 2 bases, with 8 bases between them. Looked up from germline, CDR1 is DFQATT and CDR2 is SNEGSKA (reference sequence).

The V and J genes are TRBV9 and TRBJ2-3; 12 positions match TRBD2. Germline assignment: CDR1 SGDLS and CDR2 YYNGEE. J gave up 6 bases and V 0 bases, and 5 bases lay outside the gene matches. CDR3 length equals 16 residues. The CDR3 nucleotides read TGTGCCAGCAGCGTAGGTCGGACTAGCGGGATGGATACGCAGTATTTT. This sequence encodes CASSVGRTSGMDTQYF.

V gene TRBV5-1 combines with J gene TRBJ2-1, with 7 bases that match TRBD2. The CDR3 has 17 amino acids. J gave up 8 bases and V 1 base, and 15 bases lay outside the gene matches. Germline CDR1 reads SGHRS; CDR2 reads YFSETQ. CDR3 sequence (DNA): TGCGCCAGCAGCTTGTCCTTTAGCGGGTATCTTGCCGATGAGCAGTTCTTC. It encodes CASSLSFSGYLADEQFF.

Only a few counts were recorded for this clone. The gene calls are TRBV6-5 and TRBJ1-2; 8 bases match TRBD1. In germline, CDR1 is MNHEY, CDR2 SVGAGI. After removal of 7 bases from V and 4 bases from J, the junction contained 11 bases not matched to a gene. The CDR3 extends over 15 amino acids. The CDR3 protein is CASTLYPGQVYGYTF. The CDR3 DNA is TGTGCCAGCACCCTATACCCGGGACAGGTCTATGGCTACACCTTC.

The chain has TRBV19 and TRBJ2-6; 7 bases fit TRBD1. In germline, CDR1 is LNHDA, CDR2 SQIVND (reference sequence). The CDR3 covers 18 residues. Trimming removed 5 bases from V and 0 bases from J; junction bases left unmatched: 10. The CDR3 here is CASSHHRGQGSGANVLTF. The CDR3 nucleotides read TGTGCCAGTAGTCACCACAGGGGTCAGGGCTCTGGGGCCAACGTCCTGACTTTC.

CDR3 in amino acids: CASSKTTGETEAFF. CDR3 nucleotide sequence: TGTGCCAGCAGTAAAACGACAGGGGAAACTGAAGCTTTCTTT. This sequence joins TRBV2 and TRBJ1-1, with TRBD1 identical over 8 bases. From germline, CDR1 is SNHLY and CDR2 FYNNEI. The J segment lost 5 bases and the V segment lost 5 bases, leaving 7 bases of the junction unmatched. This CDR3 is 14 amino acids long. Drawing the rest from reference TRBV2 and TRBJ1-1, the complete variable domain is EPEVTQTPSHQVTQMGQEVILRCVPISNHLYFYWYRQILGQKVEFLVSFYNNEISEKSEIFDDQFSVERPDGSNFTLKIRSTKLEDSAMYFCASSKTTGETEAFFGQGTRLTVV.

The V call is TRBV9, the J call TRBJ2-5; D is unclear. The CDR3 extends over 13 amino acids. Deletions cut 0 bases from V and 1 base from J, with 4 bases between. Germline CDR1 reads SGDLS; CDR2 reads YYNGEE. CDR3 in DNA: TGTGCCAGCAGCGTAGGAGTCCAAGAGACCCAGTACTTC. It is translated as CASSVGVQETQYF.

J is TRBJ2-4 and V is TRBV28; TRBD2 might be the D (5 bases). The germline V and J ends were trimmed by 3 bases and 15 bases, with 15 bases remaining between them. Germline CDR1 reads MDHEN; CDR2 reads SYDVKM. This CDR3 contains 12 residues. CDR3: CASSLPGGIGYF. In DNA form, the CDR3 reads TGTGCCAGCAGTTTGCCCGGAGGAATAGGGTACTTC.

The rearrangement uses TRBV6-1 and TRBJ1-1; TRBD1 might be the D (6 bases). The V gene's germline CDR1 is MNHNS and CDR2 SASEGT. This CDR3 has 14 residues. The ends were cut back, 2 bases at V and 6 bases at J, with 13 bases in the middle. The CDR3 nucleotides are TGTGCCAGCAGTGAACCCTCCGGGGGGCCTGAAGCTTTCTTT. This gives the protein CASSEPSGGPEAFF.

The V call is TRBV30, the J call TRBJ1-5, with TRBD1 matching 8 bases. CDR1 is GTSNPN and CDR2 is SVGIG in the germline V gene (reference sequence). The J segment lost 0 bases and the V segment lost 2 bases, leaving 3 bases of the junction unmatched. This CDR3 spans 15 amino acids. The CDR3 here is CAWSTGQGSNQPQHF. CDR3 DNA sequence: TGTGCCTGGAGTACTGGACAGGGTAGCAATCAGCCCCAGCATTTT.

The chain combines TRBV5-1 with TRBJ2-7, with 9 bases aligning to TRBD2. V trimming: 3 bases; J trimming: 4 bases; junction bases outside the gene matches: 11. This CDR3 contains 16 residues. In germline, CDR1 is SGHRS, CDR2 YFSETQ. CDR3 sequence: CASSSSSGTSSYEQYF. For the CDR3, the DNA is TGCGCCAGCAGCTCGAGCTCCGGGACTAGCAGTTACGAGCAGTACTTC. The variable domain in full, completed from reference TRBV5-1 and TRBJ2-7, reads KAGVTQTPRYLIKTRGQQVTLSCSPISGHRSVSWYQQTPGQGLQFLFEYFSETQRNKGNFPGRFSGRQFSNSRSEMNVSTLELGDSALYLCASSSSSGTSSYEQYFGPGTRLTVT.

The chain combines TRBV7-8 with TRBJ2-7; the D gene is possibly TRBD2 (5 bases). Per the germline V gene, CDR1 is SGHVS and CDR2 is FQNEAQ. V was cut by 2 bases and J by 1 base, with 9 bases left in between. The CDR3 has 14 residues. This CDR3 reads CASSLLGGSYEQYF. The CDR3 DNA reads TGTGCCAGCAGCTTACTAGGAGGATCCTACGAGCAGTACTTC.

V and J are TRBV29-1 and TRBJ1-2, with D possibly matching TRBD1 (5 bases). V gave up 4 bases and J gave up 8 bases, with 11 bases separating them. Germline V gene lookup returns CDR1 SQVTM and CDR2 ANQGSEA. CDR3 length equals 11 residues. CDR3 in amino acids: CSVGGLKGYTF. The CDR3 DNA sequence: TGCAGCGTTGGGGGCTTAAAGGGCTACACCTTC.

The chain employs TRBV6-4 and TRBJ1-2, with TRBD1 matching over 8 bases. Germline CDR1 MRHNA, CDR2 SNTAGT. There are 14 residues in the CDR3. The V and J ends lost 5 bases and 7 bases, in that order; junction bases with no gene match: 9. The CDR3 region is CASSSGRGLSGYTF. CDR3 nucleotide sequence: TGTGCCAGCAGTTCGGGCAGGGGGCTAAGTGGCTACACCTTC.

In its sample, this clone was seen once. This chain uses TRBV4-2 with TRBJ2-1; 7 bases are a match to TRBD2. The CDR3 sequence is 18 residues long. CDR1 and CDR2 (germline): LGHNA, YNFKEQ. V dropped 3 bases and J dropped 8; count of bases not matched to a gene: 19. This CDR3 reads CASSQMGRGGPIVDEQFF. The CDR3, as DNA: TGTGCCAGCAGCCAGATGGGGAGGGGAGGGCCGATCGTAGATGAGCAGTTCTTC.

This chain connects TRBV13 to TRBJ2-2; no firm D call. Trimming pared 10 bases from V and 0 bases from J, leaving 12 bases between. The CDR3 spans 14 residues. CDR1 PRHDT and CDR2 FYEKMQ come from the germline V gene (reference sequence). The CDR3 sequence: CATKEGANTGELFF. CDR3 sequence (DNA): TGTGCCACCAAGGAAGGAGCGAACACCGGGGAGCTGTTTTTT.

J is TRBJ2-5 and V is TRBV28, with D uncertain. V was clipped by 6 bases and J by 5 bases, with 13 bases between them. Germline V lookup: CDR1 MDHEN, CDR2 SYDVKM. The CDR3 consists of 13 residues. The CDR3 nucleotides are TGTGCCAGCAGCATGATCTTCCGGGAGACCCAGTACTTC. It codes for CASSMIFRETQYF.

The genes are TRBV6-5 and TRBJ1-2; 9 nucleotides line up with TRBD1. The ends lost 5 bases at V and 4 bases at J; junction bases unmatched: 8. The CDR3 consists of 15 residues. Germline V gene lookup returns CDR1 MNHEY and CDR2 SVGAGI. This chain's CDR3 is CASSNTGGAFYGYTF. CDR3 nucleotides: TGTGCCAGCAGTAACACAGGGGGCGCTTTCTATGGCTACACCTTC.

V and J are TRBV6-5 and TRBJ2-2, with 9 bases matching TRBD2. This CDR3 has 14 amino acids. From germline, CDR1 is MNHEY and CDR2 SVGAGI. V shed 4 bases, J shed 6 bases, and the junction held 3 bases outside the gene matches. The CDR3 reads CASSSTSGPGELFF. For the CDR3, the DNA is TGTGCCAGCAGTTCGACTAGCGGCCCCGGGGAGCTGTTTTTT.

This chain joins TRBV5-6 and TRBJ1-3; TRBD1 agrees at 7 bases. The CDR3 runs to 16 residues. CDR1 is SGHDT and CDR2 is YYEEEE in the germline V gene. The trim removed 5 bases at V and 4 bases at J, leaving 12 bases unmatched. CDR3 bases: TGTGCCAGCAGTATCGTCAAGGGGGCGAAAGGAAACACCATATATTTT. It codes for CASSIVKGAKGNTIYF.

Only a few counts were recorded for this clone. The chain carries TRBV7-6 and TRBJ2-2; D is undetermined. The germline V and J ends were trimmed by 1 base and 4 bases, with 4 bases remaining between them. The CDR3 has 13 residues. Germline V gene data show CDR1 as SGHVS and CDR2 as FNYEAQ. The CDR3 DNA sequence: TGTGCCAGCAGCTTAGTATCCACCGGGGAGCTGTTTTTT. Residues: CASSLVSTGELFF.

This clone has just one count. The chain is built from TRBV7-2 and TRBJ2-5; the match to TRBD1 covers 7 bases. The CDR3 length is 17 residues. Germline V lookup: CDR1 SGHTA, CDR2 FQGNSA. The trim removed 1 base at V and 7 bases at J, leaving 15 bases unmatched. The CDR3 here is CASSLEAPTGWFGTQYF. CDR3 sequence (DNA): TGTGCCAGCAGCTTAGAGGCCCCGACAGGGTGGTTTGGGACCCAGTACTTC.

This clone was observed a single time. With a much larger clone just one base away, this may be a read error. Other DNA sequences of this sample code for an identical CDR3. This chain connects TRBV12-3 or TRBV12-4 to TRBJ2-5; D not resolved. The CDR3 is 13 amino acids. The ends were cut back, 6 bases at V and 0 bases at J, with 8 bases in the middle. The CDR3 DNA sequence: TGTGCCAGCAGCCGTGACTACCAAGAGACCCAGTACTTC. It translates to CASSRDYQETQYF.

This chain joins TRBV28 and TRBJ2-7; 7 bases agree with TRBD1. Germline V gene data show CDR1 as MDHEN and CDR2 as SYDVKM. The V segment lost 8 bases and the J segment 1 base; nucleotides outside the gene matches: 2. The CDR3 is 12 amino acids. This chain's CDR3 is CASGGQSYEQYF. CDR3 coding DNA: TGTGCCAGCGGGGGACAGTCCTACGAGCAGTACTTC. Full variable domain (outside the CDR3, taken from reference TRBV28 and TRBJ2-7): DVKVTQSSRYLVKRTGEKVFLECVQDMDHENMFWYRQDPGLGLRLIYFSYDVKMKEKGDIPEGYSVSREKKERFSLILESASTNQTSMYLCASGGQSYEQYFGPGTRLTVT.

The chain links TRBV6-1 to TRBJ1-5; TRBD1 matches at 10 bases. The CDR3 is 18 residues long. Germline CDR1 is MNHNS and CDR2 is SASEGT. Losses at the gene ends were 4 bases for V and 1 base for J; bases not matched to a gene: 10. CDR3 in DNA: TGTGCCAGCAGTGTATTTGGACAGGGGGGAGGCAGCAATCAGCCCCAGCATTTT. It yields the protein CASSVFGQGGGSNQPQHF.

The gene calls are TRBV6-6 and TRBJ2-1, with D perhaps TRBD1 (5 bases). This CDR3 has 14 amino acids. Germline V CDR1 and CDR2: MNHNY, SVGAGI (reference sequence). V was clipped by 10 bases and J by 4 bases, with 17 bases between them. The chain's CDR3 is CATHFSTVYNEQFF. The CDR3 DNA is TGTGCCACTCATTTTTCGACAGTTTACAATGAGCAGTTCTTC.

This clone was detected only a few times. The chain has TRBV30 and TRBJ1-2; a weak D match, TRBD1 (5 bases). The CDR3 has 12 residues. Germline CDR1 and CDR2: GTSNPN and SVGIG (reference sequence). The V end lost 0 bases, the J end lost 8 bases, and 10 bases lay between the germline ends. For the CDR3, the DNA is TGTGCCTGGAGTGTAAGGGGTCGGGGCTACACCTTC. It translates to CAWSVRGRGYTF.